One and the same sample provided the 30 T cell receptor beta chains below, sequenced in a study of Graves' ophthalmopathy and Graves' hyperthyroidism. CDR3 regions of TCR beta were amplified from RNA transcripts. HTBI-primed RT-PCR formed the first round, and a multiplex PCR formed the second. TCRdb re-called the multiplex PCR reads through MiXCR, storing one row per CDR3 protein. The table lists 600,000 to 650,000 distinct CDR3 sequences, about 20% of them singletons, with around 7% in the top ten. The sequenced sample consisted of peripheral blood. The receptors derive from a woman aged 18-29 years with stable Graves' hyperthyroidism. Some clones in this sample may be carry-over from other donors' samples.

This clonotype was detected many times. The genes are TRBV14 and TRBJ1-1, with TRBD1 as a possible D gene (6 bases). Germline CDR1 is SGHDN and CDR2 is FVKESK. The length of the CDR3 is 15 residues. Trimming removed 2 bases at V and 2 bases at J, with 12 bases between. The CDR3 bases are TGTGCCAGCAGCCAATTACAGGGCTTAAACACTGAAGCTTTCTTT. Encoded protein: CASSQLQGLNTEAFF.

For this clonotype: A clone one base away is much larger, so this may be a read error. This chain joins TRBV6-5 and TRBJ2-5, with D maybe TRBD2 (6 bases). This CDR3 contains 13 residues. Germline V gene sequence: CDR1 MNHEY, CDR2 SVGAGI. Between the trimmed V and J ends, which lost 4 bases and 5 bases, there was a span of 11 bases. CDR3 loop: CASSWEDDETQYF. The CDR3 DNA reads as TGTGCCAGCAGTTGGGAGGACGATGAGACCCAGTACTTC.

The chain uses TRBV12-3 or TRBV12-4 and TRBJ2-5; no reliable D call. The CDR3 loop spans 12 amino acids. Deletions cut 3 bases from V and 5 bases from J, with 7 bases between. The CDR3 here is CASSFPWETQYF. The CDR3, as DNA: TGTGCCAGCAGTTTTCCCTGGGAGACCCAGTACTTC.

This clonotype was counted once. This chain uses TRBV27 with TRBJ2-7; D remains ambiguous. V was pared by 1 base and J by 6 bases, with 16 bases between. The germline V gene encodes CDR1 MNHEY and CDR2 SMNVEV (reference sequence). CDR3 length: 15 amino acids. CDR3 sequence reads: CASSLYLKASAEQYF. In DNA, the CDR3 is TGTGCCAGCAGTTTATACCTTAAGGCGTCGGCCGAGCAGTACTTC.

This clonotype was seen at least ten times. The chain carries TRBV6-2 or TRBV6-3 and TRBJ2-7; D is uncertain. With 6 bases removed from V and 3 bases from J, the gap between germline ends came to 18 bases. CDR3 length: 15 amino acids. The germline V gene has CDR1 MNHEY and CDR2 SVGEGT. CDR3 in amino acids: CASSYGQHKSYEQYF. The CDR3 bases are TGTGCCAGCAGCTACGGGCAACACAAGAGCTACGAGCAGTACTTC.

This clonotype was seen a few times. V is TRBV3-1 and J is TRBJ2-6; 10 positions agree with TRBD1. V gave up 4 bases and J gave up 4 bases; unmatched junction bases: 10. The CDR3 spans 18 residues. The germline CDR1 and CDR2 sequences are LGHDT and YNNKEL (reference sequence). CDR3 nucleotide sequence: TGTGCCAGCAGCCCTGCCGGGACAGGGGTACTGGGGGCCAACGTCCTGACTTTC. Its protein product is CASSPAGTGVLGANVLTF.

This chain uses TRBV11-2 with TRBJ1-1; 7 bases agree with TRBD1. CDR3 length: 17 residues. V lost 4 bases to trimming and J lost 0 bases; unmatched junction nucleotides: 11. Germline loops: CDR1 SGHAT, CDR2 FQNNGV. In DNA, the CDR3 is TGTGCCAGCAGCTCACGACAGGGTTTTGGGTTGAACACTGAAGCTTTCTTT. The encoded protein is CASSSRQGFGLNTEAFF.

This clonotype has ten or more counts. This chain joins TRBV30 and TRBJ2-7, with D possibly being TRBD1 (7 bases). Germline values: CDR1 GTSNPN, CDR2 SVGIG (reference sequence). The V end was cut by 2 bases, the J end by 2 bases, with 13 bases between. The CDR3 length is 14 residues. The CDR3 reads CAWSRGTEAYEQYF. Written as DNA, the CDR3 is TGTGCCTGGAGTCGCGGGACAGAAGCCTACGAGCAGTACTTC.

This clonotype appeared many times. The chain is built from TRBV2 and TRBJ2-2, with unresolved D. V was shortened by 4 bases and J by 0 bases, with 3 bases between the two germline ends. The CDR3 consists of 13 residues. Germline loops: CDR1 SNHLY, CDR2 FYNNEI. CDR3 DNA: TGTGCCAGCAGTGGGTCGAACACCGGGGAGCTGTTTTTT. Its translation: CASSGSNTGELFF. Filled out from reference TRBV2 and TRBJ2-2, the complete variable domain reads EPEVTQTPSHQVTQMGQEVILRCVPISNHLYFYWYRQILGQKVEFLVSFYNNEISEKSEIFDDQFSVERPDGSNFTLKIRSTKLEDSAMYFCASSGSNTGELFFGEGSRLTVL.

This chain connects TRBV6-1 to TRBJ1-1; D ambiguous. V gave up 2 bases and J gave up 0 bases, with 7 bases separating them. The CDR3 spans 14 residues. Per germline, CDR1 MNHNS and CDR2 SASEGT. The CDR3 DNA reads TGTGCCAGCAGTGAATGGGAGTTGAACACTGAAGCTTTCTTT. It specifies CASSEWELNTEAFF.

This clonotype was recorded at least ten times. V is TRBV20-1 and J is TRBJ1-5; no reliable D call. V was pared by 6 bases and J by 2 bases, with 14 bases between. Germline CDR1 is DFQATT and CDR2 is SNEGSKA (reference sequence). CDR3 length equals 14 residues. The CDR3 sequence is CSARRAGGNQPQHF. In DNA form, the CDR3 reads TGCAGTGCCCGTAGAGCAGGAGGCAATCAGCCCCAGCATTTT.

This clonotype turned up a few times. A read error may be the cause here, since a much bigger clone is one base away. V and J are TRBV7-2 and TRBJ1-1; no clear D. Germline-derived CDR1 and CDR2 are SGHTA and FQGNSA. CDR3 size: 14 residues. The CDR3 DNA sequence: TGTGCCAGCAGCTTATTTAACCGAGACACTGAAGCTTGCTTT. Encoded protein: CASSLFNRDTEACF.

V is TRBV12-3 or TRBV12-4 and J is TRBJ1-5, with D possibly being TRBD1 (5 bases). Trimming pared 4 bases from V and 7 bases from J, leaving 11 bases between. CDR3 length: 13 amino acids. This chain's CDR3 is CASSSGGWQPQHF. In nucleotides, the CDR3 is TGTGCCAGCAGTTCGGGGGGTTGGCAGCCCCAGCATTTT.

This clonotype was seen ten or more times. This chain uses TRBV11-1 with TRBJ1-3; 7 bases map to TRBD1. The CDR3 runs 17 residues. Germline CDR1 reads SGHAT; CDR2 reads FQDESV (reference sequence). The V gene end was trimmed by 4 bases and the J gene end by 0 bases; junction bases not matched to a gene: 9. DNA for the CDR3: TGTGCCAGCAGCTCATCACCCGGGACAGCCTCTGGAAACACCATATATTTT. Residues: CASSSSPGTASGNTIYF. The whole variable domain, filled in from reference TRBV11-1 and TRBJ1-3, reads EAEVAQSPRYKITEKSQAVAFWCDPISGHATLYWYRQILGQGPELLVQFQDESVVDDSQLPKDRFSAERLKGVDSTLKIQPAELGDSAMYLCASSSSPGTASGNTIYFGEGSWLTVV.

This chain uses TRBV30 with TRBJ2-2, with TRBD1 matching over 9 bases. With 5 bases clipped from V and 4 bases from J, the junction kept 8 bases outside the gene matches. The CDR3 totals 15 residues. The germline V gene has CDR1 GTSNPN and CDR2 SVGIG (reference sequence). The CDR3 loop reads CAWATTGGGTGELFF. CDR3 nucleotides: TGTGCCTGGGCCACGACAGGGGGGGGCACCGGGGAGCTGTTTTTT.

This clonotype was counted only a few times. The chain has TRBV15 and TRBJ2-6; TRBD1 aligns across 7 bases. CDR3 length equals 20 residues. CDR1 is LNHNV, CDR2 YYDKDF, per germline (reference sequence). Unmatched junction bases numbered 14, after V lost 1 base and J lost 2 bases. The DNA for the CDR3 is TGTGCCACCAGCAGAGTTGGTGACAGGGAGATGGAGGCTGGGGCCAACGTCCTGACTTTC. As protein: CATSRVGDREMEAGANVLTF. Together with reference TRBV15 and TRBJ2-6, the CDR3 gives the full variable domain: DAMVIQNPRYQVTQFGKPVTLSCSQTLNHNVMYWYQQKSSQAPKLLFHYYDKDFNNEADTPDNFQSRRPNTSFCFLDIRSPGLGDTAMYLCATSRVGDREMEAGANVLTFGAGSRLTVL.

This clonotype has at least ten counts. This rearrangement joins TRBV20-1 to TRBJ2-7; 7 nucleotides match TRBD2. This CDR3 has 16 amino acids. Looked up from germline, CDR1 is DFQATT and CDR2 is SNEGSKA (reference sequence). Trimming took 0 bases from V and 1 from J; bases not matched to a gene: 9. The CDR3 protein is CSAREVISGASYEQYF. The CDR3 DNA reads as TGCAGTGCTAGAGAGGTAATAAGCGGGGCGTCCTACGAGCAGTACTTC.

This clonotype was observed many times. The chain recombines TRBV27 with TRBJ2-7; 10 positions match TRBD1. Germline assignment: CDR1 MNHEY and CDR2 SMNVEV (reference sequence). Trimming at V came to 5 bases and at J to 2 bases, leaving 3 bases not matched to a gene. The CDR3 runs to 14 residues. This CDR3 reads CASSQGQGPYEQYF. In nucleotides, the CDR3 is TGTGCCAGCAGTCAGGGACAGGGGCCCTACGAGCAGTACTTC.

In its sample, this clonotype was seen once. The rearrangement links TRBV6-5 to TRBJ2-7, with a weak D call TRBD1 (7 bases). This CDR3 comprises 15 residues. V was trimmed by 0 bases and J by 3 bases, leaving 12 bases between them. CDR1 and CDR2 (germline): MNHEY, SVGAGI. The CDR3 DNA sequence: TGTGCCAGCAGTTACTCTCCCCAGGGGGGCTACGAGCAGTACTTC. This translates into CASSYSPQGGYEQYF.

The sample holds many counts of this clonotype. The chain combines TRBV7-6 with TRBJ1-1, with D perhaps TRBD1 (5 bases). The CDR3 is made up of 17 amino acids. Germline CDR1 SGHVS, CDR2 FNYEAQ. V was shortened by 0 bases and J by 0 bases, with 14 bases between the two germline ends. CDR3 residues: CASSLALRQNMNTEAFF. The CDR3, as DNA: TGTGCCAGCAGCTTAGCTCTAAGACAGAACATGAACACTGAAGCTTTCTTT.

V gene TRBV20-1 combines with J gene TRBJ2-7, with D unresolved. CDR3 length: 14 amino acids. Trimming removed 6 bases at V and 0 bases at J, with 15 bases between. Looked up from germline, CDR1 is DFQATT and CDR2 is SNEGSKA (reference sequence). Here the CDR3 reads CSALGSYSSYEQYF. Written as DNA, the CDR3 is TGCAGTGCCCTCGGGTCCTATAGCTCCTACGAGCAGTACTTC.

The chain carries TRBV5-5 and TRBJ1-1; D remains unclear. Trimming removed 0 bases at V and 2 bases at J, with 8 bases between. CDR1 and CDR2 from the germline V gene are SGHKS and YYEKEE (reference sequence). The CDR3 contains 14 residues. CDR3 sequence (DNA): TGTGCCAGCAGCTTGGGCTTCACAAACACTGAAGCTTTCTTT. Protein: CASSLGFTNTEAFF.

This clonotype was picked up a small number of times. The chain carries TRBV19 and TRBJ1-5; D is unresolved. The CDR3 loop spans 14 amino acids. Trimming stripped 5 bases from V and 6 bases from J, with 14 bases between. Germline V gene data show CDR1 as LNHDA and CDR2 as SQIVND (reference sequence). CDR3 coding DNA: TGTGCCAGTAGTCTTGGCAGCGGTGGTCAGCCCCAGCATTTT. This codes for CASSLGSGGQPQHF.

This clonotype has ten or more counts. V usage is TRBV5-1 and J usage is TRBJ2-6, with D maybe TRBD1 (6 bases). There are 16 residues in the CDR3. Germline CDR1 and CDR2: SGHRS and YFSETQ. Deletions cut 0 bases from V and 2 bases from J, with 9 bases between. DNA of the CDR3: TGCGCCAGCAGCTTGGACAGGGTGGCTGGGGCCAACGTCCTGACTTTC. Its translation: CASSLDRVAGANVLTF.

This CDR3 is CASSYTGAYGYTF. DNA for the CDR3: TGTGCCAGCAGTTACACAGGGGCCTATGGCTACACCTTC. The V call is TRBV6-5, the J call TRBJ1-2; 7 nucleotides line up with TRBD1. V lost 2 bases to trimming and J lost 4 bases; unmatched junction nucleotides: 1. The CDR3 consists of 13 residues. Germline assignment: CDR1 MNHEY and CDR2 SVGAGI.

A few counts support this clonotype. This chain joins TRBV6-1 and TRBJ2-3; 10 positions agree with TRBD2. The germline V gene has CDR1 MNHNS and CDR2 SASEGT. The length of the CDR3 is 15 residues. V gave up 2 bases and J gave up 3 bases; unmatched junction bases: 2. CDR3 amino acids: CASSEQLAGTDTQYF. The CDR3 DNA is TGTGCCAGCAGTGAACAACTAGCGGGGACAGATACGCAGTATTTT.

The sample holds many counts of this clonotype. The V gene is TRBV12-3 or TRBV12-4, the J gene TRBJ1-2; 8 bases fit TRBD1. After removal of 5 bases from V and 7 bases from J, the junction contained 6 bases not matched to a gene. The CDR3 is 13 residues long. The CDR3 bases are TGTGCCAGCAGTATTACAGGGGGTACTGGCTACACCTTC. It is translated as CASSITGGTGYTF.

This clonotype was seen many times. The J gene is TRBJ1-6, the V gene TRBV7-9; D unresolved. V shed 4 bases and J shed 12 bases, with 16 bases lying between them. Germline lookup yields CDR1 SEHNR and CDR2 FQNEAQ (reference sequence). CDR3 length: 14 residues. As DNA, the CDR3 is TGTGCCAGCAGCTCCAGCAGAGACACGGGACCCCTCCACTTT. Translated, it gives CASSSSRDTGPLHF.

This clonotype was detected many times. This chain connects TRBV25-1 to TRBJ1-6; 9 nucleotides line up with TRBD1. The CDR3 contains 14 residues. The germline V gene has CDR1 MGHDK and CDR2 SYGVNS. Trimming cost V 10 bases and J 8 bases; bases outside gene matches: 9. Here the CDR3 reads CATSTGGRDSPLHF. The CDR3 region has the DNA TGTGCCACCTCGACAGGGGGGAGAGATTCACCCCTCCACTTT.

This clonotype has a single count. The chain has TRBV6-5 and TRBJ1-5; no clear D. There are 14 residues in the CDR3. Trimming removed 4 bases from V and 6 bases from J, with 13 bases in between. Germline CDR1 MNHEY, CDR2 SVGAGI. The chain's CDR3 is CASSFQHSGQPQHF. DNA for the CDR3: TGTGCCAGCAGTTTCCAACACTCGGGTCAGCCCCAGCATTTT.